The entry below describes one T cell receptor beta chain. In the PCR, 60 Vbeta and 13 Jbeta primers were used. As originally analysed: Roughly 10 million shared chains were among some 80 million unique TCR beta chains counted in a later analysis. Here immunoSEQ multiplex PCR was the method, and the copy in TCRdb shows in-frame clones only, minus some. V, J and clone size were drawn from that table, and D and trimming were deduced from the DNA. The sample shows about 43,000 clones, 50% to 75% of them seen only once. The source of the sample is a study of cytomegalovirus exposure and HLA in healthy donors. V was cut by 10 bases and J by 0 bases, with 10 bases left in between. Germline V gene lookup returns CDR1 MDHEN and CDR2 SYDVKM. The CDR3 has 12 residues.

The sequence was obtained from a human donor in good health. V usage is TRBV28 and J usage is TRBJ2-7, with TRBD1 as a possible D gene (7 bases). Sequenced input: PBMCs. The CDR3 DNA follows: TGTGCCACGCGGGACAGCTCCTACGAGCAGTACTTC. Its translation is CATRDSSYEQYF.